Below are 16 T cell receptor beta chains sequenced from a single sample in a study of blood T cell repertoires in COVID-19. The repertoire was sequenced with immunoSEQ multiplex PCR; TCRdb's copy has only in-frame clones and lacks some. In the table there are approximately 300,000 clones, 85% to 90% of which are singletons. Input material: peripheral blood. These receptor sequences come from a young man with acute or convalescent COVID-19.

This chain joins TRBV11-3 and TRBJ2-5; 10 nucleotides agree with TRBD2. CDR3 length equals 14 residues. Germline loops: CDR1 SGHNT, CDR2 YENEEA. V shed 4 bases and J 3 bases; nucleotides not matched to a gene: 2. The CDR3 nucleotides are TGTGCCAGCAGCTCCGGACTAGCGGAAGAGACCCAGTACTTC. The encoded protein is CASSSGLAEETQYF.

The chain links TRBV7-9 to TRBJ1-3; D unclear. This CDR3 spans 14 amino acids. The V and J ends lost 5 bases and 4 bases respectively, with 12 bases between them. The germline V gene has CDR1 SEHNR and CDR2 FQNEAQ (reference sequence). CDR3 amino acids: CASSRWSGGNTIYF. In DNA, the CDR3 is TGTGCCAGCAGCAGATGGAGCGGGGGAAACACCATATATTTT.

This chain links TRBV28 with TRBJ1-5; the D gene is possibly TRBD1 (6 bases). CDR3 length: 14 amino acids. V was pared by 4 bases and J by 6 bases, with 13 bases between. The V gene's germline CDR1 is MDHEN and CDR2 SYDVKM. This CDR3 reads CASSYYRDSQPQHF. The CDR3 DNA reads TGTGCCAGCAGTTATTACAGGGATAGTCAGCCCCAGCATTTT. The variable domain in full, with the rest retrieved from reference TRBV28 and TRBJ1-5, is DVKVTQSSRYLVKRTGEKVFLECVQDMDHENMFWYRQDPGLGLRLIYFSYDVKMKEKGDIPEGYSVSREKKERFSLILESASTNQTSMYLCASSYYRDSQPQHFGDGTRLSIL.

This clone was observed a handful of times. The chain recombines TRBV10-3 with TRBJ2-2; D is undetermined. V gave up 3 bases and J gave up 0 bases, with 8 bases separating them. This CDR3 contains 15 residues. CDR1 is ENHRY and CDR2 is SYGVKD in the germline V gene. CDR3 DNA sequence: TGTGCCATCAGTGACAGGCGCTCGAACACCGGGGAGCTGTTTTTT. This translates into CAISDRRSNTGELFF.

The V gene is TRBV30, the J gene TRBJ2-7; 7 bases are a match to TRBD2. The CDR3 totals 13 residues. CDR1 is GTSNPN and CDR2 is SVGIG in the germline V gene (reference sequence). The V gene end was trimmed by 3 bases and the J gene end by 5 bases; junction bases not matched to a gene: 7. CDR3: CAWRGTSVHEQYF. Written as DNA, the CDR3 is TGTGCCTGGAGAGGAACTAGCGTACACGAGCAGTACTTC.

This sequence joins TRBV5-1 and TRBJ2-3; maybe TRBD2 (5 bases). Trimming cost V 0 bases and J 2 bases, with 19 bases left between them. The CDR3 has 18 amino acids. CDR1 and CDR2 (germline): SGHRS, YFSETQ. In nucleotides, the CDR3 is TGCGCCAGCAGCTTGGCTCCCGGCCTATCGGGAAACACAGATACGCAGTATTTT. This sequence encodes CASSLAPGLSGNTDTQYF. Full variable domain (outside the CDR3, taken from reference TRBV5-1 and TRBJ2-3): KAGVTQTPRYLIKTRGQQVTLSCSPISGHRSVSWYQQTPGQGLQFLFEYFSETQRNKGNFPGRFSGRQFSNSRSEMNVSTLELGDSALYLCASSLAPGLSGNTDTQYFGPGTRLTVL.

This clone turned up a few times. This chain joins TRBV5-1 and TRBJ1-4; D might be TRBD1 (5 bases). The germline gives CDR1 SGHRS, CDR2 YFSETQ. With 4 bases removed from V and 4 bases from J, the gap between germline ends came to 14 bases. The CDR3 runs 15 residues. The CDR3 bases are TGCGCCAGCAGCCCGGGGGTGAGATATAATGAAAAACTGTTTTTT. Protein: CASSPGVRYNEKLFF.

V gene TRBV10-3 combines with J gene TRBJ2-3, with TRBD2 identical over 11 bases. Germline V gene lookup returns CDR1 ENHRY and CDR2 SYGVKD. With 8 bases clipped from V and 6 bases from J, the junction kept 4 bases outside the gene matches. The CDR3 totals 13 residues. The CDR3 coding sequence is TGTGCCATCGGGAGGACTAGCGGGGATACGCAGTATTTT. Translated, it gives CAIGRTSGDTQYF.

The rearrangement links TRBV7-2 to TRBJ1-1, with D possibly being TRBD1 (6 bases). The V end was cut by 8 bases, the J end by 4 bases, with 17 bases between. This CDR3 is 14 amino acids long. The germline V gene encodes CDR1 SGHTA and CDR2 FQGNSA. The CDR3 loop is CASALGGGSTEAFF. The CDR3 DNA reads as TGTGCCAGCGCCTTAGGGGGGGGCAGCACTGAAGCTTTCTTT.

This chain's CDR3 is CASSLQFYGRGGLNIQYF. CDR3 coding DNA: TGTGCCAGCAGCTTACAATTTTATGGCAGGGGAGGGCTAAACATTCAGTACTTC. The rearrangement joins TRBV7-9 to TRBJ2-4; maybe TRBD2 (7 bases). Germline CDR1 reads SEHNR; CDR2 reads FQNEAQ (reference sequence). The germline V and J ends were trimmed by 2 bases and 6 bases, with 23 bases remaining between them. The CDR3 has 18 amino acids.

This clone appeared a single time. The rearrangement uses TRBV5-1 and TRBJ2-2; TRBD2 is a possible D gene (6 bases). Trimming shortened V by 6 bases and J by 9 bases, and 21 bases separated the two germline ends. Per germline, CDR1 SGHRS and CDR2 YFSETQ. This CDR3 contains 15 residues. The CDR3 here is CASTPLGSLGRELFF. The CDR3 DNA reads as TGCGCCAGCACCCCTCTCGGGAGCCTTGGTAGGGAGCTGTTTTTT. The whole variable domain, filled in from reference TRBV5-1 and TRBJ2-2, reads KAGVTQTPRYLIKTRGQQVTLSCSPISGHRSVSWYQQTPGQGLQFLFEYFSETQRNKGNFPGRFSGRQFSNSRSEMNVSTLELGDSALYLCASTPLGSLGRELFFGEGSRLTVL.

The chain uses TRBV14 and TRBJ1-2; a weak D match, TRBD1 (5 bases). Germline V gene lookup returns CDR1 SGHDN and CDR2 FVKESK. V lost 0 bases, J lost 4 bases, and 12 bases lay in between. The CDR3 totals 15 residues. CDR3 protein: CASSQDRRGVYGYTF. In DNA form, the CDR3 reads TGTGCCAGCAGCCAAGATCGCCGGGGGGTCTATGGCTACACCTTC.

In its sample, this clone was seen a few times. The gene calls are TRBV5-6 and TRBJ2-5; 7 nucleotides align to TRBD1. The CDR3 consists of 15 residues. V lost 0 bases and J lost 4; bases outside the gene matches: 6. Germline V gene data show CDR1 as SGHDT and CDR2 as YYEEEE. As DNA, the CDR3 is TGTGCCAGCAGCTTGGCAGGGGGTAGGCGAGAGACCCAGTACTTC. It encodes CASSLAGGRRETQYF.

The rearrangement links TRBV7-6 to TRBJ2-2; D is uncertain. Germline V CDR1 and CDR2: SGHVS, FNYEAQ. CDR3 length: 14 residues. Trimming took 4 bases from V and 7 from J, leaving 13 bases between them. CDR3 in amino acids: CASSSTQAHGELFF. DNA of the CDR3: TGTGCCAGCAGCTCCACGCAGGCGCACGGGGAGCTGTTTTTT.

CDR3 amino acids: CASSSGGADVSYNEQFF. The DNA of the CDR3 is TGTGCCAGCAGCTCCGGGGGGGCTGATGTCTCCTACAATGAGCAGTTCTTC. The chain couples TRBV5-4 to TRBJ2-1, with 8 bases lining up with TRBD2. The CDR3 runs 17 residues. CDR1 and CDR2 from the germline V gene are SGHNT and YYREEE (reference sequence). Unmatched junction bases numbered 8, after V lost 3 bases and J lost 0 bases.

In this sample, this clone turned up once. This chain uses TRBV13 with TRBJ1-3; 7 positions agree with TRBD1. CDR3 size: 13 residues. The junction had 8 bases not matched to a gene; V was cut back by 4 bases and J by 11 bases. Germline CDR1 and CDR2: PRHDT and FYEKMQ (reference sequence). The chain's CDR3 is CASSSTGKVAIYF. CDR3 bases: TGTGCCAGCAGCTCGACAGGGAAGGTGGCCATATATTTT. The variable domain in full, completed from reference TRBV13 and TRBJ1-3, reads AAGVIQSPRHLIKEKRETATLKCYPIPRHDTVYWYQQGPGQDPQFLISFYEKMQSDKGSIPDRFSAQQFSDYHSELNMSSLELGDSALYFCASSSTGKVAIYFGEGSWLTVV.